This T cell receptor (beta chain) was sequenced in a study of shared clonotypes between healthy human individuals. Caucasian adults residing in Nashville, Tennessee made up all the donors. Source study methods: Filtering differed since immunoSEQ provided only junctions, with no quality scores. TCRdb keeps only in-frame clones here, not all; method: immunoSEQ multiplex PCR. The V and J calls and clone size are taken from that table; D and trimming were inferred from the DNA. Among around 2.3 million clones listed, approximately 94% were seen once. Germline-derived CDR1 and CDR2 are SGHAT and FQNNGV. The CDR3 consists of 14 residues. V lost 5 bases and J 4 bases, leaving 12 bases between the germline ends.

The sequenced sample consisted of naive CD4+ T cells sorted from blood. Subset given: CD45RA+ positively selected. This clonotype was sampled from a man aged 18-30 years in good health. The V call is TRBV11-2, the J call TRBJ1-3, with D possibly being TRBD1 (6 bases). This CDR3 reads CASSQQGGGNTIYF. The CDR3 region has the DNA TGTGCCAGCAGCCAACAGGGCGGAGGAAACACCATATATTTT.